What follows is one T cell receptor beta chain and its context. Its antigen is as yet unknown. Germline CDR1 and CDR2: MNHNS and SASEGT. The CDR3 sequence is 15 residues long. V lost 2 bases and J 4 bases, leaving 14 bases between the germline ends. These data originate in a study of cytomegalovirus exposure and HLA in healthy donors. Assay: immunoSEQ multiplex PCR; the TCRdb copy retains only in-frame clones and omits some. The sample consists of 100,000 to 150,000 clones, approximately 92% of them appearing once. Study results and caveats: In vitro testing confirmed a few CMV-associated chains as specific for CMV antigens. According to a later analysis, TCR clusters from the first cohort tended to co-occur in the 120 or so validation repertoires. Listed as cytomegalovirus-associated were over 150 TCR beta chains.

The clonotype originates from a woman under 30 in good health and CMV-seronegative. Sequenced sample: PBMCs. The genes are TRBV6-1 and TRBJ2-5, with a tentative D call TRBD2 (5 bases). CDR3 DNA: TGTGCCAGCAGTGAATTAGGACGAGGGTTAGAGACCCAGTACTTC. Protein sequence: CASSELGRGLETQYF.